Presented here are 21 T cell receptor beta chains from one specimen sequenced in a study of T cells in Graves' hyperthyroidism and ophthalmopathy (dated by TCRdb to between 2018 and 2021). The library was prepared using multiplex PCR. Sequencing instrument: Illumina HiSeq 2000. TCR beta CDR3 regions were amplified from RNA transcripts. A first-round RT-PCR of the TCR CDR3 used the HTBI primer set with the Qiagen OneStep RT-PCR kit. TCRdb trimmed the raw reads at Q25, called clones with MiXCR and kept productive beta chains. Each CDR3 protein gets just one entry, which takes the most common genes and DNA from the rows behind it. For this sample there are hundreds of thousands of distinct CDR3 sequences; roughly 15% appear just once. The top ten constitute roughly 10% of the sample. What was sequenced was blood. The receptors originated from a young woman with Graves' hyperthyroidism.

The table lists this clonotype with many counts. The chain links TRBV7-6 to TRBJ2-7; D is perhaps TRBD1 (6 bases). The CDR3 loop spans 16 amino acids. In germline, CDR1 is SGHVS, CDR2 FNYEAQ. V was cut by 5 bases and J by 0 bases, with 17 bases left in between. The CDR3 protein is CASSPTTGFSSYEQYF. The DNA of the CDR3 is TGTGCCAGCAGCCCGACAACAGGGTTCAGCTCCTACGAGCAGTACTTC.

This clonotype was detected ten times or more. This chain uses TRBV18 with TRBJ2-4, with a possible D match to TRBD1 (6 bases). The germline V and J ends were trimmed by 1 base and 2 bases, with 15 bases remaining between them. Germline V CDR1 and CDR2: KGHSH, LQKENI. The CDR3 consists of 17 residues. The CDR3 DNA reads as TGTGCCAGCTCACCACGGGGTCCAGGGGATACCAAAAACATTCAGTACTTC. Translation gives CASSPRGPGDTKNIQYF. The whole variable domain, filled in from reference TRBV18 and TRBJ2-4, reads NAGVMQNPRHLVRRRGQEARLRCSPMKGHSHVYWYRQLPEEGLKFMVYLQKENIIDESGMPKERFSAEFPKEGPSILRIQQVVRGDSAAYFCASSPRGPGDTKNIQYFGAGTRLSVL.

This clonotype was observed many times. The chain couples TRBV12-3 or TRBV12-4 to TRBJ1-5; maybe TRBD1 (5 bases). The germline V and J ends were trimmed by 3 bases and 6 bases, with 12 bases remaining between them. This CDR3 is 14 amino acids long. The CDR3 reads CASSFGGGGQPQHF. The DNA of the CDR3 is TGTGCCAGCAGTTTCGGCGGCGGGGGTCAGCCCCAGCATTTT.

This clonotype was picked up many times. The genes are TRBV28 and TRBJ1-5; D unclear. This CDR3 contains 12 residues. Between the trimmed V and J ends, which lost 5 bases and 9 bases, there was a span of 11 bases. CDR1 and CDR2 from the germline V gene are MDHEN and SYDVKM. The CDR3 nucleotides read TGTGCCAGCAGTCCACCCTATTGGCCCCAGCATTTT. Residues: CASSPPYWPQHF.

This clonotype has more than one count but fewer than ten. This chain uses TRBV28 with TRBJ2-1; a weak D match, TRBD1 (5 bases). The CDR3 consists of 15 residues. Trimming took 10 bases from V and 0 from J, leaving 16 bases between them. Looked up from germline, CDR1 is MDHEN and CDR2 is SYDVKM. The CDR3: CATEVVDSSYNEQFF. DNA of the CDR3: TGTGCCACAGAGGTGGTCGACAGCTCCTACAATGAGCAGTTCTTC.

The chain employs TRBV28 and TRBJ1-6; TRBD1 agrees at 9 bases. Losses at the gene ends were 7 bases for V and 10 bases for J; bases not matched to a gene: 8. Germline CDR1 is MDHEN and CDR2 is SYDVKM. CDR3 length: 14 residues. CDR3 in amino acids: CASKRQGEVSPLHF. The DNA of the CDR3 is TGTGCCAGCAAGCGACAGGGGGAAGTATCACCCCTCCACTTT.

V and J are TRBV4-1 and TRBJ2-7, with D perhaps assigned TRBD1 or TRBD2 (6 bases each). CDR1 is MGHRA and CDR2 is YSYEKL in the germline V gene. This CDR3 has 14 amino acids. V was shortened by 0 bases and J by 7 bases, with 13 bases between the two germline ends. The CDR3 DNA reads TGCGCCAGCAGCCAAGAGGAGGGGGTCGGTGAGCAGTACTTC. This encodes CASSQEEGVGEQYF.

This clonotype was counted many times. The chain uses TRBV11-2 and TRBJ2-2, with a tentative D call TRBD1 (6 bases). V lost 5 bases to trimming and J lost 5 bases, with 15 bases between them. Germline CDR1 reads SGHAT; CDR2 reads FQNNGV. This CDR3 comprises 15 residues. The chain's CDR3 is CASSPSGDTTGELFF. CDR3 coding DNA: TGTGCCAGCAGCCCGTCCGGGGACACAACCGGGGAGCTGTTTTTT.

There are many counts of this clonotype. This chain uses TRBV5-1 with TRBJ2-7; TRBD2 matches at 10 bases. Germline V lookup: CDR1 SGHRS, CDR2 YFSETQ. CDR3 length equals 15 residues. V trimming: 3 bases; J trimming: 3 bases; junction bases outside the gene matches: 6. Here the CDR3 reads CASSWRTSGFYEQYF. The DNA of the CDR3 is TGCGCCAGCAGCTGGCGGACTAGCGGTTTCTACGAGCAGTACTTC.

The chain uses TRBV7-2 and TRBJ2-4; perhaps TRBD1 as D (6 bases). The V gene lost 5 bases and the J gene lost 2 bases, with 25 bases spanning the gap. The CDR3 runs to 19 residues. Germline CDR1 is SGHTA and CDR2 is FQGNSA. CDR3 residues: CASSTPDHPGGHTKNIQYF. The CDR3 DNA sequence: TGTGCCAGCAGCACCCCCGACCACCCTGGGGGCCACACCAAAAACATTCAGTACTTC.

This clonotype was counted a few times. The chain employs TRBV9 and TRBJ2-5; 7 nucleotides match TRBD2. CDR3 size: 14 residues. After removal of 7 bases from V and 4 bases from J, the junction contained 10 bases not matched to a gene. Germline V gives CDR1 SGDLS, CDR2 YYNGEE. The CDR3 nucleotides read TGTGCCAGCCAACGGGCGGGAGAGGGAGAGACCCAGTACTTC. Its translation: CASQRAGEGETQYF.

This chain uses TRBV9 with TRBJ2-5, with 9 bases aligning to TRBD2. Looked up from germline, CDR1 is SGDLS and CDR2 is YYNGEE. The CDR3 has 16 amino acids. With 0 bases clipped from V and 4 bases from J, the junction kept 7 bases outside the gene matches. As DNA, the CDR3 is TGTGCCAGCAGCGTAGGCATAGCGGGAGAGACAGAGACCCAGTACTTC. Its protein product is CASSVGIAGETETQYF. The variable domain in full, with the rest retrieved from reference TRBV9 and TRBJ2-5, is DSGVTQTPKHLITATGQRVTLRCSPRSGDLSVYWYQQSLDQGLQFLIQYYNGEERAKGNILERFSAQQFPDLHSELNLSSLELGDSALYFCASSVGIAGETETQYFGPGTRLLVL.

This clonotype was seen repeatedly, ten times or more. This chain joins TRBV7-3 and TRBJ2-1, with 7 bases aligning to TRBD1. After removal of 1 base from V and 1 base from J, the junction contained 10 bases not matched to a gene. The CDR3 is made up of 18 amino acids. Germline V lookup: CDR1 SGHTA, CDR2 FQGTGA. CDR3 DNA sequence: TGTGCCAGCAGCTTAATCCCGTTTGTCAGGGGGTCCTACAATGAGCAGTTCTTC. Residues: CASSLIPFVRGSYNEQFF.

The sample holds many counts of this clonotype. The rearrangement joins TRBV6-2 or TRBV6-3 to TRBJ1-4; tentatively, D is TRBD1 (6 bases). CDR1 is MNHEY and CDR2 is SVGEGT in the germline V gene. V lost 5 bases and J lost 9, with 16 bases in between. There are 14 residues in the CDR3. CDR3 bases: TGTGCCAGCAGTACCGGGACACCGGGGAAAAAACTGTTTTTT. Its translation: CASSTGTPGKKLFF.

V usage is TRBV13 and J usage is TRBJ2-7, with a weak D call TRBD2 (6 bases). Trimming took off 1 base at V and 6 bases at J, with 19 bases between the two ends. CDR3 length equals 16 residues. Germline V gene sequence: CDR1 PRHDT, CDR2 FYEKMQ (reference sequence). CDR3 sequence: CASSLVSLASSGEQYF. Here the CDR3 DNA reads TGTGCCAGCAGCTTAGTATCCCTAGCGTCCTCGGGCGAGCAGTACTTC.

This clonotype was seen a handful of times. J is TRBJ2-1 and V is TRBV16; D is uncertain. Trimming cost V 1 base and J 3 bases, with 7 bases left between them. Germline assignment: CDR1 KGHSY and CDR2 FQNENV. CDR3 length: 14 residues. As DNA, the CDR3 is TGTGCCAGCAGCCAATTCGACGTCTACAATGAGCAGTTCTTC. Encoded protein: CASSQFDVYNEQFF.

This clonotype was recorded at least ten times. CDR3 nucleotide sequence: TGTGCCAGCAGCTCCGGGCTACACGCGGAGACCCAGTACTTC. Amino acid sequence: CASSSGLHAETQYF. V is TRBV5-6 and J is TRBJ2-5; D unresolved. This CDR3 has 14 amino acids. The V gene lost 3 bases and the J gene lost 5 bases, with 14 bases spanning the gap. Germline V CDR1 and CDR2: SGHDT, YYEEEE.

Worth noting for this clonotype: A much larger clone lies one base from this, so it may be a read error. The genes are TRBV4-1 and TRBJ1-5, with D hard to call. Germline V CDR1 and CDR2: MGHRA, YSYEKL. This CDR3 comprises 15 residues. The CDR3 DNA is TGCGCCAGCAGCCAGGGATTGAATAGCGATCAGCCCCAGCATTTT. Translated: CASSQGLNSDQPQHF.

This clonotype was recorded at least ten times. The chain joins TRBV7-2 to TRBJ1-2; D is ambiguous. V gave up 2 bases and J gave up 4 bases, with 17 bases separating them. The CDR3 has 16 amino acids. CDR1 and CDR2 from the germline V gene are SGHTA and FQGNSA. The CDR3 loop reads CASSLNSGDRGYGYTF. DNA for the CDR3: TGTGCCAGCAGCTTAAATTCTGGGGATAGAGGCTATGGCTACACCTTC. Variable domain in full (rest from reference TRBV7-2 and TRBJ1-2): GAGVSQSPSNKVTEKGKDVELRCDPISGHTALYWYRQSLGQGLEFLIYFQGNSAPDKSGLPSDRFSAERTGGSVSTLTIQRTQQEDSAVYLCASSLNSGDRGYGYTFGSGTRLTVV.

There are many counts of this clonotype. The CDR3 region has the DNA TGTGCCAGCAGTTTAGCGCGCACAATGGTGGGGAGTCCTGGCTACACCTTC. Its translation: CASSLARTMVGSPGYTF. The chain has TRBV12-3 or TRBV12-4 and TRBJ1-2; D gene uncertain. The CDR3 sequence is 17 residues long. Trimming pared 0 bases from V and 7 bases from J, leaving 21 bases between.

In this sample, this clonotype turned up a few times. The V gene is TRBV28, the J gene TRBJ1-2, with a weak D call TRBD1 (6 bases). The germline V gene encodes CDR1 MDHEN and CDR2 SYDVKM. This CDR3 is 13 amino acids long. V was cut by 5 bases and J by 3 bases, with 10 bases left in between. The chain's CDR3 is CASSVDRDYGYTF. DNA of the CDR3: TGTGCCAGCAGTGTGGACAGAGACTATGGCTACACCTTC.